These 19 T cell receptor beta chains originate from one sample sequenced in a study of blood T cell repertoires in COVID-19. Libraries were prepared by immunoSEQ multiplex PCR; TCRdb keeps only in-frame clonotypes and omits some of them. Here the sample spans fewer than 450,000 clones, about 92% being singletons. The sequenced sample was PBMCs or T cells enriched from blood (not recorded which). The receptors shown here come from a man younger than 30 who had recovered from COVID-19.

The CDR3 loop reads CASGLVREGRSRMNTEAFF. The CDR3 DNA is TGTGCTAGTGGTTTGGTAAGGGAGGGGCGGAGTAGGATGAACACTGAAGCTTTCTTT. This chain connects TRBV12-5 to TRBJ1-1; maybe TRBD1 (5 bases). Germline assignment: CDR1 LGHNT and CDR2 FRNRAP. Trimming cost V 0 bases and J 0 bases, with 20 bases left between them. The CDR3 spans 19 residues. Full variable domain (remainder filled in from reference TRBV12-5 and TRBJ1-1): DARVTQTPRHKVTEMGQEVTMRCQPILGHNTVFWYRQTMMQGLELLAYFRNRAPLDDSGMPKDRFSAEMPDATLATLKIQPSEPRDSAVYFCASGLVREGRSRMNTEAFFGQGTRLTVV.

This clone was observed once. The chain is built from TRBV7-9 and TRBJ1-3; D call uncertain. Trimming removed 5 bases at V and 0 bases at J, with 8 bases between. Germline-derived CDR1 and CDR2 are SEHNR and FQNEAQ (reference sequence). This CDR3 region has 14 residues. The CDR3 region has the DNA TGTGCCAGCAGCCCGGGGTCCTCTGGAAACACCATATATTTT. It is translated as CASSPGSSGNTIYF.

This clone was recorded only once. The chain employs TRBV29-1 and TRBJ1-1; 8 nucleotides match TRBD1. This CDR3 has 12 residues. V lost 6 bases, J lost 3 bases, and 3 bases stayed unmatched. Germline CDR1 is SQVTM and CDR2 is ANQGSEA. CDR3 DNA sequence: TGCAGCGTCCAGGGGGCGGACACTGAAGCTTTCTTT. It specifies CSVQGADTEAFF.

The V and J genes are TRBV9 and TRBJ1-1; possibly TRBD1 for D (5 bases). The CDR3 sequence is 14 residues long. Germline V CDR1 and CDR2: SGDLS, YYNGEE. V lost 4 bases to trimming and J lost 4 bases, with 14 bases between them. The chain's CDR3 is CASSPPRGSTEAFF. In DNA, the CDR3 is TGTGCCAGCAGCCCCCCCCGGGGGTCCACTGAAGCTTTCTTT.

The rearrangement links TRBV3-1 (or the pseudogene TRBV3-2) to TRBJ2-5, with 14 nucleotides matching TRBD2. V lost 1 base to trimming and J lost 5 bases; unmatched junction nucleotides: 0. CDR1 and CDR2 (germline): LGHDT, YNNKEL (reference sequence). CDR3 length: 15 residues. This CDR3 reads CASSQGTSGGETQYF. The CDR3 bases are TGTGCCAGCAGCCAAGGGACTAGCGGGGGGGAGACCCAGTACTTC.

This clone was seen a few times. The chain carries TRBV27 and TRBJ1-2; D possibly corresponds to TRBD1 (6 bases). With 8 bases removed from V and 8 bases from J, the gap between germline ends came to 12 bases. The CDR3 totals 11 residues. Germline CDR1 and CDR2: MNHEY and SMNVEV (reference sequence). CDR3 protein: CASRNRDGYTF. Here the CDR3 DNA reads TGTGCCAGCCGTAACAGGGACGGCTACACCTTC.

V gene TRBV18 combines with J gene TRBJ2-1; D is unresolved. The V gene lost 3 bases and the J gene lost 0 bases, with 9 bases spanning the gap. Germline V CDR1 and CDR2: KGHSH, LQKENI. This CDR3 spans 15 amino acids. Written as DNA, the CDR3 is TGTGCCAGCTCACCGGTAGATAGCTCCTACAATGAGCAGTTCTTC. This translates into CASSPVDSSYNEQFF.

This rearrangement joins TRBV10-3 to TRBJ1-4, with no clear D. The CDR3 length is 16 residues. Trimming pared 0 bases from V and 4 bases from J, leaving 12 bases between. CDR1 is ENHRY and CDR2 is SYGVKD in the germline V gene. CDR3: CAISESTPGVNEKLFF. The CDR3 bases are TGTGCCATCAGTGAGTCCACCCCGGGAGTTAATGAAAAACTGTTTTTT.

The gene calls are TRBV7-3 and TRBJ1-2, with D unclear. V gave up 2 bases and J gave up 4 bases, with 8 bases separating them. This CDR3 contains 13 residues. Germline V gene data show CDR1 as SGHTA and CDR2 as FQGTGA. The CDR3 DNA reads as TGTGCCAGCAGCTTAGAAGGCGGCTATGGCTACACCTTC. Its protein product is CASSLEGGYGYTF.

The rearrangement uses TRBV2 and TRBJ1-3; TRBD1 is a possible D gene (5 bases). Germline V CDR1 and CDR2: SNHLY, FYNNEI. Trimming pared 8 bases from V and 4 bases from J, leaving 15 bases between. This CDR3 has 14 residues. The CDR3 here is CASANPGFGNTIYF. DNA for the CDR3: TGTGCCAGCGCTAACCCAGGGTTCGGAAACACCATATATTTT.

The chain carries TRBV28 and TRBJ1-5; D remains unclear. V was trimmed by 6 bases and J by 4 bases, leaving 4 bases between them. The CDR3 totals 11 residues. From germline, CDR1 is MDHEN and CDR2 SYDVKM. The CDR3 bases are TGTGCCAGCAGCCGTAATCAGCCCCAGCATTTT. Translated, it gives CASSRNQPQHF. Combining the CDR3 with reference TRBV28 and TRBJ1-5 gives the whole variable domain DVKVTQSSRYLVKRTGEKVFLECVQDMDHENMFWYRQDPGLGLRLIYFSYDVKMKEKGDIPEGYSVSREKKERFSLILESASTNQTSMYLCASSRNQPQHFGDGTRLSIL.

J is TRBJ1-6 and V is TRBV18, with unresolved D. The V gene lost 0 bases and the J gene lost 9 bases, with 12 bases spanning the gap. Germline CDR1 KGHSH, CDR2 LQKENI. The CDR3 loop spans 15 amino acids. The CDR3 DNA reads TGTGCCAGCTCACCACCAGGGTGGGAGAGTTCACCCCTCCACTTT. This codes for CASSPPGWESSPLHF.

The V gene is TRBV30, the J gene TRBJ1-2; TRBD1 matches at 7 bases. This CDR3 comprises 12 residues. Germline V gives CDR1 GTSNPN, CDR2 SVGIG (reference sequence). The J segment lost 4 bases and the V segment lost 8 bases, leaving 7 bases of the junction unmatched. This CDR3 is CALQQGIYGYTF. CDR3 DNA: TGTGCCCTACAACAGGGGATCTATGGCTACACCTTC.

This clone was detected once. The CDR3 reads CASRPMGGETQYF. CDR3 in DNA: TGTGCCAGCAGACCCATGGGAGGGGAGACCCAGTACTTC. The chain links TRBV14 to TRBJ2-5; TRBD2 aligns across 7 bases. After removal of 6 bases from V and 5 bases from J, the junction contained 6 bases not matched to a gene. CDR1 SGHDN and CDR2 FVKESK come from the germline V gene. CDR3 length: 13 residues.

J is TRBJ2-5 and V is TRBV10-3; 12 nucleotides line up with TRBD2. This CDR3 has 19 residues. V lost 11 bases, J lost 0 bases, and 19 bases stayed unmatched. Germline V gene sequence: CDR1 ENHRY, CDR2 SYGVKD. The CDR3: CAAGRGWTSGKMYQETQYF. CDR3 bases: TGTGCCGCGGGACGGGGTTGGACTAGCGGGAAGATGTACCAAGAGACCCAGTACTTC.

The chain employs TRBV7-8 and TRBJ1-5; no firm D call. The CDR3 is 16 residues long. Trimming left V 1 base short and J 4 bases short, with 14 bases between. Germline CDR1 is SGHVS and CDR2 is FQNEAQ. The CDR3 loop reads CASSLGGEAVNQPQHF. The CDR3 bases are TGTGCCAGCAGCTTAGGGGGAGAGGCAGTAAATCAGCCCCAGCATTTT.

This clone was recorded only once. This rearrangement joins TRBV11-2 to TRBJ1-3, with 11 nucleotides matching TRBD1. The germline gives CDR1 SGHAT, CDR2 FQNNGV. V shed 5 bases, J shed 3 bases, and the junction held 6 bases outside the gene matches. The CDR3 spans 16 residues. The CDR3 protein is CASSSGQGADGNTIYF. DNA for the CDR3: TGTGCCAGCAGCAGTGGACAGGGGGCGGATGGAAACACCATATATTTT.

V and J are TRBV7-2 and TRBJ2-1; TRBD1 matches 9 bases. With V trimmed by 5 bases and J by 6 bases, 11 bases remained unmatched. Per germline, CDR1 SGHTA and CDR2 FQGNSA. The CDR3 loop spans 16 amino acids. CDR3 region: CASSKRTGAYLNEQFF. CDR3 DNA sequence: TGTGCCAGCAGCAAACGGACAGGGGCTTATCTCAATGAGCAGTTCTTC.

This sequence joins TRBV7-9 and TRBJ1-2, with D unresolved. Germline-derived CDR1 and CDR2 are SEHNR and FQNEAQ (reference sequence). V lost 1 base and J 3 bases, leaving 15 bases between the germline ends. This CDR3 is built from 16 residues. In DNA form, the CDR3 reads TGTGCCAGCAGCTTAGTTCTCCAGAAGAGGCACTATGGCTACACCTTC. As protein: CASSLVLQKRHYGYTF. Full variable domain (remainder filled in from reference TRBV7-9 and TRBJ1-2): DTGVSQNPRHKITKRGQNVTFRCDPISEHNRLYWYRQTLGQGPEFLTYFQNEAQLEKSRLLSDRFSAERPKGSFSTLEIQRTEQGDSAMYLCASSLVLQKRHYGYTFGSGTRLTVV.